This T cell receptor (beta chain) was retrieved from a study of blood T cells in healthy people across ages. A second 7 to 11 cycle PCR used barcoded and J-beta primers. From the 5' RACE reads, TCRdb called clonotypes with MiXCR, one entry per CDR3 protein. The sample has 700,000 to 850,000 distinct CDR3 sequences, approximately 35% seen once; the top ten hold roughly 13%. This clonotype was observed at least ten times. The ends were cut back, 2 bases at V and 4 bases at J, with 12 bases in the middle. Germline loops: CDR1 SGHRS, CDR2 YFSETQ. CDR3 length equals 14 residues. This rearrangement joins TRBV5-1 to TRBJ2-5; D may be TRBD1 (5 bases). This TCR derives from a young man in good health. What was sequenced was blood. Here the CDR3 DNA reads TGCGCCAGCAGCTTAGGGGAAATCGGAGAGACCCAGTACTTC. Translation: CASSLGEIGETQYF.